Listed below are T cell receptor beta chains from one sample, sequenced in a study of CD4 and CD8 cells across lung adenocarcinoma regions. TCRdb re-called the PCR reads through MiXCR, storing one row per CDR3 protein. Here the sample spans about 12,000 distinct CDR3 sequences, around 50% being singletons. Sequenced input: CD8+ T cells from the margin of a lung tumor. These receptors originate from a male donor with lung adenocarcinoma. The CD4 and CD8 labels of this study may be unreliable. CDR3s leave out the opening cysteine and the closing phenylalanine or tryptophan. The order of the fields is V gene, J gene, CDR3 protein.

v_gene: TRBV5-1; j_gene: TRBJ2-1; CDR3aa: ASSLKPGLARLNEQF
v_gene: TRBV30; j_gene: TRBJ2-4; CDR3aa: ALTVHGGGYIQY
v_gene: TRBV6-5; j_gene: TRBJ2-3; CDR3aa: ASSYFLGGGTDTQY
v_gene: TRBV6-1; j_gene: TRBJ2-3; CDR3aa: ASRTRGGGPETQY
v_gene: TRBV25-1; j_gene: TRBJ2-2; CDR3aa: ASSAPIWTSGLTGELF
v_gene: TRBV6-1; j_gene: TRBJ2-3; CDR3aa: ASSEIMKFADTQY
v_gene: TRBV18; j_gene: TRBJ1-1; CDR3aa: ASSAQALMNTEAF
v_gene: TRBV7-2; j_gene: TRBJ2-1; CDR3aa: ASSFTQGNNEQF
v_gene: TRBV27; j_gene: TRBJ2-1; CDR3aa: ASSEDTSGPYNEQF
v_gene: TRBV6-5; j_gene: TRBJ2-1; CDR3aa: ASSYSAQETQF
v_gene: TRBV6-1; j_gene: .; CDR3aa: ASSGVAGGPPETQY
v_gene: TRBV4-1; j_gene: TRBJ2-1; CDR3aa: ASSQVGREARRYEQF
v_gene: TRBV11-2; j_gene: TRBJ2-7; CDR3aa: ASSLWGRETYEQY
v_gene: TRBV6-1; j_gene: TRBJ1-1; CDR3aa: ASSLLPTKTEAF
v_gene: TRBV6-1; j_gene: TRBJ2-5; CDR3aa: AGSGGSGEDTQY
v_gene: TRBV3-1; j_gene: TRBJ2-2; CDR3aa: ASSQDGNTGELF
v_gene: TRBV6-1; j_gene: TRBJ2-3; CDR3aa: ASSDLALGTDTQY